The 20 T cell receptor beta chains below all came from one sample that was sequenced in a study of T cell responses to AZD1222 COVID-19 vaccine. The protocol was immunoSEQ multiplex PCR, while the TCRdb copy is restricted to in-frame clones and leaves out a portion. The table has about 80,000 clones, 80% to 90% seen once. The specimen comprised peripheral blood, sampled 28 days after the second AZD1222 dose. The receptor source for this set is an adult who received the AZD1222 COVID-19 vaccine.

In this sample, this clone turned up a few times. CDR3 protein: CASSIRGAEAFF. As DNA, the CDR3 is TGTGCCAGCAGCATCCGGGGGGCGGAAGCTTTCTTT. V usage is TRBV28 and J usage is TRBJ1-1, with D possibly being TRBD1 (6 bases). V was pared by 6 bases and J by 8 bases, with 13 bases between. Germline CDR1 reads MDHEN; CDR2 reads SYDVKM. The CDR3 is 12 residues long.

The chain recombines TRBV7-9 with TRBJ1-6; D unclear. Looked up from germline, CDR1 is SEHNR and CDR2 is FQNEAQ (reference sequence). The CDR3 runs 12 residues. Deletions cut 1 base from V and 15 bases from J, with 10 bases between. Here the CDR3 DNA reads TGTGCCAGCAGCTTAGGATCAGCAAACCTCCACTTT. Protein: CASSLGSANLHF.

This clone was seen once. CDR3 loop: CASSQSRTGGGQPQHF. CDR3 nucleotides: TGCGCCAGCAGTCAATCTCGGACAGGGGGCGGTCAGCCCCAGCATTTT. The chain joins TRBV23-1 to TRBJ1-5, with 11 bases aligning to TRBD1. TRBV23-1 is filed as an ORF, its function uncertain. The CDR3 extends over 16 amino acids. The J segment lost 6 bases and the V segment lost 0 bases, leaving 4 bases of the junction unmatched.

V usage is TRBV5-1 and J usage is TRBJ2-5; D may be TRBD1 (6 bases). CDR1 is SGHRS, CDR2 YFSETQ, per germline. Trimming took off 4 bases at V and 2 bases at J, with 12 bases between the two ends. The CDR3 loop spans 14 amino acids. CDR3 sequence (DNA): TGCGCCAGCAGCCTGGGGGCGGTACAAGAGACCCAGTACTTC. Translating it yields CASSLGAVQETQYF.

This clone showed up just once. The rearrangement joins TRBV27 to TRBJ1-4; perhaps TRBD1 as D (6 bases). CDR1 is MNHEY and CDR2 is SMNVEV in the germline V gene (reference sequence). V was clipped by 2 bases and J by 7 bases, with 11 bases between them. CDR3 length equals 14 residues. CDR3 protein: CASSLMGASEKLFF. CDR3 DNA sequence: TGTGCCAGCAGTTTAATGGGGGCAAGTGAAAAACTGTTTTTT. The entire variable domain, with the rest obtained from reference TRBV27 and TRBJ1-4, is as follows: EAQVTQNPRYLITVTGKKLTVTCSQNMNHEYMSWYRQDPGLGLRQIYYSMNVEVTDKGDVPEGYKVSRKEKRNFPLILESPSPNQTSLYFCASSLMGASEKLFFGSGTQLSVL.

The chain carries TRBV27 and TRBJ1-6, with D possibly TRBD1 on 6 matching bases. V was shortened by 6 bases and J by 7 bases, with 19 bases between the two germline ends. Germline V gene lookup returns CDR1 MNHEY and CDR2 SMNVEV (reference sequence). The CDR3 length is 16 residues. Here the CDR3 DNA reads TGTGCCAGCAGCCGCCTAGCTGGACAGTCAAATTCACCCCTCCACTTT. Protein product: CASSRLAGQSNSPLHF.

This clone is a singleton in its sample. The chain uses TRBV4-1 and TRBJ1-2; 7 bases map to TRBD1. Germline values: CDR1 MGHRA, CDR2 YSYEKL. The ends lost 0 bases at V and 0 bases at J; junction bases unmatched: 4. CDR3 size: 16 residues. CDR3 loop: CASSQDNRGTNYGYTF. CDR3 DNA: TGCGCCAGCAGCCAAGATAACAGGGGAACTAACTATGGCTACACCTTC.

The chain recombines TRBV10-1 with TRBJ2-5; D remains unclear. V was pared by 2 bases and J by 5 bases, with 18 bases between. Germline CDR1 WNHNN, CDR2 SYGVQD (reference sequence). The CDR3 is 16 residues long. This CDR3 reads CASSESDPSLRETQYF. DNA for the CDR3: TGCGCCAGCAGTGAGAGCGACCCAAGTTTAAGGGAGACCCAGTACTTC.

The rearrangement links TRBV6-5 to TRBJ2-5; TRBD2 matches 7 bases. Trimming took 7 bases from V and 4 from J; bases not matched to a gene: 6. The CDR3 is made up of 13 amino acids. CDR1 and CDR2 from the germline V gene are MNHEY and SVGAGI. In nucleotides, the CDR3 is TGTGCCAGCACACGGGGGGAGGGAGAGACCCAGTACTTC. Translating gives CASTRGEGETQYF.

The rearrangement links TRBV7-9 to TRBJ1-1; D unclear. The CDR3 loop spans 17 amino acids. Germline CDR1 SEHNR, CDR2 FQNEAQ (reference sequence). Deletions cut 2 bases from V and 0 bases from J, with 16 bases between. CDR3 in DNA: TGTGCCAGCAGCTTAATCGCCACGGGCCCTATGAACACTGAAGCTTTCTTT. Protein product: CASSLIATGPMNTEAFF.

The genes are TRBV23-1 and TRBJ1-1; no definite D call. TRBV23-1 is flagged as an ORF with uncertain function. V was shortened by 1 base and J by 11 bases, with 5 bases between the two germline ends. The CDR3 length is 10 residues. The DNA for the CDR3 is TGCGCCAGCAGTCAATTTTGCGCTTTCTTT. Residues: CASSQFCAFF.

The CDR3: CASSLEGTVNSPLHF. The CDR3 DNA reads TGTGCCAGCAGCTTGGAAGGGACGGTCAATTCACCCCTCCACTTT. V usage is TRBV5-4 and J usage is TRBJ1-6; TRBD1 is a possible D gene (5 bases). CDR1 and CDR2 from the germline V gene are SGHNT and YYREEE (reference sequence). The CDR3 is 15 residues long. Between the trimmed V and J ends, which lost 0 bases and 7 bases, there was a span of 11 bases.

The genes are TRBV3-1 (or the pseudogene TRBV3-2) and TRBJ2-5, with no clear D. Germline loops: CDR1 LGHDT, CDR2 YNNKEL (reference sequence). The V end lost 1 base, the J end lost 7 bases, and 10 bases lay between the germline ends. This CDR3 comprises 13 residues. This CDR3 reads CASSQVSSGTQYF. The CDR3 region has the DNA TGTGCCAGCAGCCAAGTTAGCAGTGGGACCCAGTACTTC.

As for this clone: This CDR3 is also generated by other DNA sequences in the sample. This chain joins TRBV19 and TRBJ1-1, with D possibly matching TRBD1 (5 bases). Trimming removed 3 bases at V and 1 base at J, with 9 bases between. The germline gives CDR1 LNHDA, CDR2 SQIVND (reference sequence). The CDR3 spans 14 residues. The CDR3 DNA sequence: TGTGCCAGTAGTATTGGGGGACCGAACACTGAAGCTTTCTTT. Encoded protein: CASSIGGPNTEAFF.

This rearrangement joins TRBV6-1 to TRBJ1-2; D remains unclear. The CDR3 runs to 12 residues. Germline V CDR1 and CDR2: MNHNS, SASEGT. The V end was cut by 3 bases, the J end by 7 bases, with 9 bases between. The CDR3, as DNA: TGTGCCAGCAGTGACCTCGGGATTGGCTACACCTTC. As protein: CASSDLGIGYTF.

The V and J genes are TRBV3-1 (or the pseudogene TRBV3-2) and TRBJ2-2, with TRBD2 identical over 16 bases. Germline V gives CDR1 LGHDT, CDR2 YNNKEL (reference sequence). CDR3 length: 18 amino acids. Germline trimming cut 6 bases from V and 2 bases from J; bases unmatched to any gene: 6. CDR3 DNA: TGTGCCAGCAGGCAGGGACTAGCGGGGGGGCCCAACACCGGGGAGCTGTTTTTT. This translates into CASRQGLAGGPNTGELFF.

The chain combines TRBV7-9 with TRBJ2-3, with 9 bases lining up with TRBD2. V trimming: 5 bases; J trimming: 1 base; junction bases outside the gene matches: 4. This CDR3 is 15 amino acids long. Germline loops: CDR1 SEHNR, CDR2 FQNEAQ (reference sequence). CDR3 region: CASSLVAGGTDTQYF. The DNA of the CDR3 is TGTGCCAGCAGCCTTGTAGCGGGGGGCACAGATACGCAGTATTTT.

This chain connects TRBV7-8 to TRBJ2-7, with 9 bases that match TRBD1. With V trimmed by 7 bases and J by 7 bases, 14 bases remained unmatched. From germline, CDR1 is SGHVS and CDR2 FQNEAQ. The CDR3 contains 15 residues. The CDR3 sequence is CASTAITGGSGEQYF. CDR3 nucleotide sequence: TGTGCCAGCACTGCGATCACAGGGGGCTCGGGGGAGCAGTACTTC.

The chain combines TRBV5-1 with TRBJ2-5; 7 nucleotides agree with TRBD2. The trim removed 5 bases at V and 1 base at J, leaving 8 bases unmatched. The V gene's germline CDR1 is SGHRS and CDR2 YFSETQ. This CDR3 region has 15 residues. The CDR3: CASSLGGEVQETQYF. The DNA of the CDR3 is TGCGCCAGCAGTCTGGGGGGGGAGGTCCAAGAGACCCAGTACTTC.

The chain links TRBV6-5 to TRBJ1-1; TRBD1 might be the D (6 bases). The ends were cut back, 6 bases at V and 1 base at J, with 12 bases in the middle. There are 14 residues in the CDR3. Germline lookup yields CDR1 MNHEY and CDR2 SVGAGI. This chain's CDR3 is CASSKTGQNTEAFF. CDR3 sequence (DNA): TGTGCCAGCAGCAAAACAGGGCAGAACACTGAAGCTTTCTTT.